The 3 T cell receptor beta chains given below trace back to one sample, sequenced in a study of blood T cells in healthy people across ages. A sample-barcoded 5' primer and a J-beta primer mix were used in a second PCR of roughly 6 to 11 cycles. MiXCR was run by TCRdb on the 5' RACE reads, yielding one entry per CDR3 protein. The sample contains some 850,000 distinct CDR3 sequences, roughly 26% of which appear only once. The same data also went into a second study, on T cells of mothers and their children.

Sequencing used blood. The receptor set was obtained from a boy younger than 18 in good health.

The chain recombines TRBV20-1 with TRBJ1-2; a weak D match, TRBD1 (5 bases). The CDR3 has 11 residues. With 5 bases removed from V and 12 bases from J, the gap between germline ends came to 16 bases. Germline values: CDR1 DFQATT, CDR2 SNEGSKA (reference sequence). The CDR3 nucleotides are TGCAGTGCTTCAAGGGGTCAGGGTGACACCTTC. This encodes CSASRGQGDTF.

This clonotype was seen only a few times. The chain carries TRBV3-1 and TRBJ1-3; D call uncertain. Germline values: CDR1 LGHDT, CDR2 YNNKEL (reference sequence). Deletions cut 0 bases from V and 8 bases from J, with 14 bases between. This CDR3 is built from 15 residues. Written as DNA, the CDR3 is TGTGCCAGCAGCCAAGAGCCTCGTGCGGGTCACACCATATATTTT. Its translation: CASSQEPRAGHTIYF.

This clonotype was seen a single time. The V call is TRBV7-9, the J call TRBJ1-4; 9 nucleotides match TRBD1. V was clipped by 5 bases and J by 6 bases; unmatched bases: 10. This CDR3 spans 16 amino acids. Germline V lookup: CDR1 SEHNR, CDR2 FQNEAQ (reference sequence). The CDR3 region has the DNA TGTGCCAGCAGCAGTCGACAGGGGGAGGTGGATGAAAAACTGTTTTTT. Its translation is CASSSRQGEVDEKLFF.